The present TCR beta chain was sequenced within a study of OX40 agonist ivuxolimab in advanced cancers. Across the whole study: Patients received the agonistic anti-OX40 (CD134) antibody ivuxolimab. Every 2 weeks, ivuxolimab was infused into the patients intravenously at between 0.01 and 10 mg/kg.

Here immunoSEQ multiplex PCR was the method, and the copy in TCRdb shows in-frame clones only, minus some. In the table there are some 80,000 clones, 80% to 90% of which are singletons. With regard to this clone: Its cognate antigen is unknown.

CDR1 is MDHEN and CDR2 is SYDVKM in the germline V gene. CDR3 length: 15 amino acids. V trimming: 8 bases; J trimming: 7 bases; junction bases outside the gene matches: 13. Overall study results and limits: On average, a greater number of expanded clones characterised CD8+ T cells relative to CD4+. In the 0.1 to 3.0 mg/kg range, CD4+ and CD8+ blood T cells had expanded clonally by week 6.

Material: CD4+ or CD8+ T cells sorted from blood, obtained in a trial of the OX40 agonist ivuxolimab. The TCR was taken from an adult with an advanced solid tumor such as melanoma, head and neck, liver or kidney cancer. The V gene is TRBV28, the J gene TRBJ1-5; 8 bases match TRBD1. CDR3 nucleotide sequence: TGTGCCAGCGTTAATGGACAGGGTGGGATCCAGCCCCAGCATTTT. Residues: CASVNGQGGIQPQHF.